Below are 31 T cell receptor beta chains sequenced from a single sample in a study of control samples from healthy donors and cancer patients. Clones were read by immunoSEQ multiplex PCR, and TCRdb kept only the in-frame ones, dropping some. This repertoire shows approximately 100,000 clones, about 90% found once; its top ten account for 13% to 15%. Source material: blood. The source of these receptors is a man in his thirties or forties in good health.

This clone showed up just once. V gene TRBV18 combines with J gene TRBJ2-2; tentatively, D is TRBD1 (5 bases). Germline loops: CDR1 KGHSH, CDR2 LQKENI. Trimming cost V 2 bases and J 3 bases, with 13 bases left between them. There are 16 residues in the CDR3. The CDR3 region is CASSPMSRADTGELFF. In DNA, the CDR3 is TGTGCCAGCTCACCAATGTCCAGGGCGGACACCGGGGAGCTGTTTTTT. The full variable domain, with the rest looked up from reference TRBV18 and TRBJ2-2, is NAGVMQNPRHLVRRRGQEARLRCSPMKGHSHVYWYRQLPEEGLKFMVYLQKENIIDESGMPKERFSAEFPKEGPSILRIQQVVRGDSAAYFCASSPMSRADTGELFFGEGSRLTVL.

This clone was seen more than once but under ten times. The CDR3 is CSAQGGFEQYF. The CDR3 nucleotides are TGCAGTGCCCAGGGGGGGTTCGAGCAGTACTTC. This chain links TRBV20-1 with TRBJ2-7, with D perhaps matching TRBD1 or TRBD2 (7 bases each). Trimming removed 6 bases at V and 6 bases at J, with 12 bases between. Germline V CDR1 and CDR2: DFQATT, SNEGSKA (reference sequence). This CDR3 is built from 11 residues.

This chain connects TRBV7-7 to TRBJ2-3; D is possibly TRBD1 (5 bases). The CDR3 sequence is 14 residues long. The germline gives CDR1 SSHAT, CDR2 FNYEAQ (reference sequence). V lost 5 bases, J lost 2 bases, and 11 bases lay in between. The CDR3 loop reads CASSQGRFTDTQYF. The CDR3 DNA reads TGTGCCAGCAGCCAGGGCAGGTTCACAGATACGCAGTATTTT.

The gene calls are TRBV7-6 and TRBJ2-7; 10 nucleotides match TRBD2. V shed 1 base and J 6 bases; nucleotides not matched to a gene: 3. The CDR3 covers 14 residues. Germline V gene sequence: CDR1 SGHVS, CDR2 FNYEAQ. CDR3 coding DNA: TGTGCCAGCAGCTTAGGGCTAGCGGGAGTCGAGCAGTACTTC. This encodes CASSLGLAGVEQYF.

This chain links TRBV24-1 with TRBJ2-5, with TRBD1 matching 8 bases. The CDR3 contains 14 residues. V lost 4 bases to trimming and J lost 5 bases; unmatched junction nucleotides: 5. Germline V gene sequence: CDR1 KGHDR, CDR2 SFDVKD. CDR3 sequence (DNA): TGTGCCACCAGTGAGCAGGGGGCAGGTGAGACCCAGTACTTC. Protein: CATSEQGAGETQYF.

J is TRBJ2-7 and V is TRBV7-9; 8 bases are shared with TRBD1. V was clipped by 5 bases and J by 4 bases; unmatched bases: 10. The CDR3 has 15 residues. In germline, CDR1 is SEHNR, CDR2 FQNEAQ (reference sequence). Here the CDR3 reads CASSPGTGGTYEQYF. CDR3 nucleotide sequence: TGTGCCAGCAGCCCGGGGACAGGTGGGACTTACGAGCAGTACTTC.

The V gene is TRBV4-2, the J gene TRBJ1-5; D is undetermined. The CDR3 loop spans 12 amino acids. Germline V CDR1 and CDR2: LGHNA, YNFKEQ. V shed 1 base and J shed 5 bases, with 3 bases lying between them. Here the CDR3 reads CASSQADQPQHF. The DNA for the CDR3 is TGTGCCAGCAGCCAAGCAGATCAGCCCCAGCATTTT.

This clone was seen only once. This sequence joins TRBV27 and TRBJ2-1, with D hard to call. From germline, CDR1 is MNHEY and CDR2 SMNVEV (reference sequence). V lost 2 bases to trimming and J lost 0 bases, with 5 bases between them. The CDR3 runs to 14 residues. The CDR3 here is CASSLVSSYNEQFF. As DNA, the CDR3 is TGTGCCAGCAGTTTAGTTAGCTCCTACAATGAGCAGTTCTTC.

The gene calls are TRBV4-3 and TRBJ1-3; TRBD1 might be the D (6 bases). The CDR3 covers 15 residues. The V end lost 0 bases, the J end lost 2 bases, and 8 bases lay between the germline ends. In germline, CDR1 is LGHNA, CDR2 YSLEER. The CDR3 sequence is CASSQDQGPGNTIYF. CDR3 coding DNA: TGCGCCAGCAGCCAAGATCAGGGGCCTGGAAACACCATATATTTT.

The V gene is TRBV5-6, the J gene TRBJ2-1; 13 bases map to TRBD2. The CDR3 has 14 residues. Germline CDR1 reads SGHDT; CDR2 reads YYEEEE. J gave up 5 bases and V 6 bases, and 2 bases lay outside the gene matches. The CDR3 loop is CASTGTSGNNEQFF. In DNA, the CDR3 is TGTGCCAGCACAGGGACTAGCGGGAACAATGAGCAGTTCTTC. Filled out from reference TRBV5-6 and TRBJ2-1, the complete variable domain reads DAGVTQSPTHLIKTRGQQVTLRCSPKSGHDTVSWYQQALGQGPQFIFQYYEEEERQRGNFPDRFSGHQFPNYSSELNVNALLLGDSALYLCASTGTSGNNEQFFGPGTRLTVL.

The chain employs TRBV27 and TRBJ2-7; 9 positions match TRBD1. The CDR3 runs to 14 residues. J gave up 6 bases and V 2 bases, and 5 bases lay outside the gene matches. Germline V gene lookup returns CDR1 MNHEY and CDR2 SMNVEV (reference sequence). CDR3 residues: CASSLLPTGGEQYF. Written as DNA, the CDR3 is TGTGCCAGCAGTTTACTCCCGACAGGGGGCGAGCAGTACTTC.

The V call is TRBV9, the J call TRBJ1-6; no firm D call. There are 13 residues in the CDR3. CDR1 and CDR2 (germline): SGDLS, YYNGEE. Trimming removed 3 bases at V and 7 bases at J, with 8 bases between. The CDR3 loop is CASSADGNSPLHF. Written as DNA, the CDR3 is TGTGCCAGCAGCGCGGACGGCAATTCACCCCTCCACTTT.

Details on this clone: The sample contains more than one DNA sequence encoding this CDR3. The chain has TRBV14 and TRBJ2-7; TRBD1 matches 7 bases. Germline V CDR1 and CDR2: SGHDN, FVKESK. The ends lost 4 bases at V and 6 bases at J; junction bases unmatched: 0. The CDR3 has 11 residues. This chain's CDR3 is CASSPGGEQYF. CDR3 DNA: TGTGCCAGCAGCCCAGGGGGCGAGCAGTACTTC. Full variable domain (remainder filled in from reference TRBV14 and TRBJ2-7): EAGVTQFPSHSVIEKGQTVTLRCDPISGHDNLYWYRRVMGKEIKFLLHFVKESKQDESGMPNNRFLAERTGGTYSTLKVQPAELEDSGVYFCASSPGGEQYFGPGTRLTVT.

This sequence joins TRBV19 and TRBJ1-4, with D unresolved. This CDR3 comprises 14 residues. With 0 bases removed from V and 0 bases from J, the gap between germline ends came to 2 bases. Germline V gene sequence: CDR1 LNHDA, CDR2 SQIVND (reference sequence). CDR3 residues: CASSIDTTNEKLFF. DNA for the CDR3: TGTGCCAGTAGTATAGACACAACTAATGAAAAACTGTTTTTT.

This rearrangement joins TRBV19 to TRBJ2-7, with TRBD2 matching 12 bases. The junction had 15 bases not matched to a gene; V was cut back by 10 bases and J by 5 bases. Germline assignment: CDR1 LNHDA and CDR2 SQIVND (reference sequence). The CDR3 runs to 16 residues. Here the CDR3 reads CATQLAGGAGIDEQYF. As DNA, the CDR3 is TGTGCCACTCAACTAGCGGGAGGTGCTGGCATCGACGAGCAGTACTTC.

The rearrangement links TRBV2 to TRBJ2-7; TRBD1 might be the D (5 bases). V was trimmed by 0 bases and J by 0 bases, leaving 15 bases between them. Germline V gene sequence: CDR1 SNHLY, CDR2 FYNNEI. The CDR3 totals 17 residues. CDR3 DNA sequence: TGTGCCAGCAGTGAAGCGCGAGACAGACCGTCCTCCTACGAGCAGTACTTC. Protein: CASSEARDRPSSYEQYF.

J is TRBJ2-7 and V is TRBV4-3; TRBD1 or TRBD2 may be the D gene (7 bases each). In germline, CDR1 is LGHNA, CDR2 YSLEER. The CDR3 length is 15 residues. The V end lost 1 base, the J end lost 4 bases, and 14 bases lay between the germline ends. In DNA form, the CDR3 reads TGCGCCAGCAGCCAAGGGATCAGGGGGGGGTACGAGCAGTACTTC. This sequence encodes CASSQGIRGGYEQYF.

The chain employs TRBV6-5 and TRBJ1-2, with 7 positions matching TRBD1. The germline V gene has CDR1 MNHEY and CDR2 SVGAGI. The CDR3 extends over 13 amino acids. J was trimmed by 7 bases and V by 6 bases; bases with no gene match: 8. CDR3 loop: CASSSGTDSGYTF. CDR3 DNA sequence: TGTGCCAGCAGCTCTGGGACAGACTCTGGCTACACCTTC.

The chain links TRBV6-1 to TRBJ2-3; D call uncertain. CDR1 MNHNS and CDR2 SASEGT come from the germline V gene. The CDR3 extends over 13 amino acids. V was trimmed by 5 bases and J by 1 base, leaving 7 bases between them. The CDR3 loop is CASSYRRTDTQYF. In DNA form, the CDR3 reads TGTGCCAGCAGTTATCGTCGCACAGATACGCAGTATTTT.

The V call is TRBV12-3 or TRBV12-4, the J call TRBJ1-5; D not certain. This CDR3 is built from 13 residues. V was shortened by 8 bases and J by 1 base, with 9 bases between the two germline ends. The CDR3 reads CASAKASNQPQHF. As DNA, the CDR3 is TGTGCCAGCGCCAAAGCCAGCAATCAGCCCCAGCATTTT.

J is TRBJ1-2 and V is TRBV7-2; D gene ambiguous. Deletions cut 1 base from V and 2 bases from J, with 17 bases between. Per the germline V gene, CDR1 is SGHTA and CDR2 is FQGNSA. The CDR3 spans 17 residues. For the CDR3, the DNA is TGTGCCAGCAGCTTAGTCGCTGGACCGACGGCCAACTATGGCTACACCTTC. Residues: CASSLVAGPTANYGYTF.

This chain joins TRBV11-2 and TRBJ2-4; D may be TRBD2 (6 bases). V lost 5 bases, J lost 11 bases, and 10 bases lay in between. The CDR3 consists of 11 residues. Per the germline V gene, CDR1 is SGHAT and CDR2 is FQNNGV. The CDR3: CASSVGTFQYF. The DNA for the CDR3 is TGTGCCAGCAGCGTTGGGACTTTTCAGTACTTC.

The table lists this clone with a few counts. This sequence joins TRBV4-1 and TRBJ2-1; no definite D call. Germline loops: CDR1 MGHRA, CDR2 YSYEKL. Trimming left V 0 bases short and J 5 bases short, with 14 bases between. CDR3 length: 16 residues. The CDR3 DNA reads TGCGCCAGCAGCCAAGATGACTTCATCAGGAACAATGAGCAGTTCTTC. Encoded protein: CASSQDDFIRNNEQFF.

The chain links TRBV7-2 to TRBJ1-1; D unclear. The CDR3 runs 14 residues. The V end was cut by 2 bases, the J end by 6 bases, with 13 bases between. CDR1 SGHTA and CDR2 FQGNSA come from the germline V gene. For the CDR3, the DNA is TGTGCCAGCAGCTTATTTGGGGTTGGCGCTGAAGCTTTCTTT. Translated: CASSLFGVGAEAFF.

The rearrangement joins TRBV7-2 to TRBJ2-5; D remains unclear. The CDR3 length is 12 residues. V dropped 4 bases and J dropped 5 bases, with 8 bases sitting between them. Germline CDR1 is SGHTA and CDR2 is FQGNSA. CDR3 amino acids: CASSYPRETQYF. The CDR3 coding sequence is TGTGCCAGCAGCTACCCGCGGGAGACCCAGTACTTC.

This clone was detected once. This rearrangement joins TRBV4-2 to TRBJ1-2; TRBD1 is a possible D gene (6 bases). Looked up from germline, CDR1 is LGHNA and CDR2 is YNFKEQ. CDR3 length equals 16 residues. V was pared by 4 bases and J by 1 base, with 16 bases between. In DNA form, the CDR3 reads TGTGCCAGCAGCCCCAGAACGGAGGGGGTTAACTATGGCTACACCTTC. Protein sequence: CASSPRTEGVNYGYTF.

The chain is built from TRBV19 and TRBJ2-1; D is undetermined. Germline lookup yields CDR1 LNHDA and CDR2 SQIVND (reference sequence). Trimming pared 7 bases from V and 0 bases from J, leaving 7 bases between. CDR3 size: 13 residues. CDR3 loop: CASNPSSYNEQFF. CDR3 bases: TGTGCCAGTAACCCGAGCTCCTACAATGAGCAGTTCTTC.

The rearrangement joins TRBV30 to TRBJ1-6; no reliable D call. V was pared by 2 bases and J by 9 bases, with 11 bases between. The CDR3 length is 13 residues. CDR1 and CDR2 (germline): GTSNPN, SVGIG (reference sequence). CDR3 coding DNA: TGTGCCTGGAGTCCCTCCGATGGTTCACCCCTCCACTTT. This sequence encodes CAWSPSDGSPLHF.

The chain recombines TRBV9 with TRBJ1-1; 7 nucleotides match TRBD1. The CDR3 extends over 15 amino acids. The V and J ends lost 1 base and 3 bases, in that order; junction bases with no gene match: 6. Per the germline V gene, CDR1 is SGDLS and CDR2 is YYNGEE. The CDR3, as DNA: TGTGCCAGCAGCGTACAGTCGACAGGGTACACTGAAGCTTTCTTT. It specifies CASSVQSTGYTEAFF.

The rearrangement links TRBV3-1 (or the pseudogene TRBV3-2) to TRBJ2-3; D possibly corresponds to TRBD1 (5 bases). V was clipped by 8 bases and J by 4 bases, with 34 bases between them. From germline, CDR1 is LGHDT and CDR2 YNNKEL (reference sequence). This CDR3 comprises 20 residues. The CDR3 DNA follows: TGTGCCAGCCCGTACCCGCCCCGCGTTCATCACGCAAGCAGGGCAGATACGCAGTATTTT. Translating it yields CASPYPPRVHHASRADTQYF.

The chain carries TRBV5-1 and TRBJ1-1; TRBD1 might be the D (6 bases). CDR1 and CDR2 from the germline V gene are SGHRS and YFSETQ. V lost 0 bases, J lost 1 base, and 13 bases lay in between. This CDR3 is 16 amino acids long. Here the CDR3 DNA reads TGCGCCAGCAGCTTGGAGGGGGGCGAAAGGAACACTGAAGCTTTCTTT. Its protein is CASSLEGGERNTEAFF.